The 4 T cell receptor beta chains presented below share a single source sample, sequenced in a study of cytomegalovirus exposure and HLA in healthy donors. Measured with immunoSEQ multiplex PCR; TCRdb has only the in-frame clones, and not every one. In the table there are 150,000 to 200,000 clones, approximately 84% of which are singletons. The sample was PBMCs. These receptors all stem from a young woman in good health and CMV-seropositive.

The V gene is TRBV2, the J gene TRBJ2-1; 11 bases fit TRBD2. Trimming took 6 bases from V and 7 from J; bases not matched to a gene: 5. CDR3 length: 14 residues. Germline values: CDR1 SNHLY, CDR2 FYNNEI. The CDR3 region is CASSISGGANEQFF. DNA for the CDR3: TGTGCCAGCAGCATTAGCGGGGGGGCTAATGAGCAGTTCTTC.

This clone was picked up a small number of times. The chain is built from TRBV6-4 and TRBJ2-5; 8 bases agree with TRBD2. The CDR3 is 14 residues long. Germline assignment: CDR1 MRHNA and CDR2 SNTAGT. V lost 6 bases and J lost 9; bases outside the gene matches: 12. CDR3: CASRRAGDSGAQYF. CDR3 nucleotides: TGTGCCAGCAGACGAGCGGGGGACTCGGGGGCCCAGTACTTC.

There are a few counts of this clone. V is TRBV5-8 and J is TRBJ1-3; D gene uncertain. Germline CDR1 is SGHTS and CDR2 is YDEGEE. Trimming shortened V by 0 bases and J by 0 bases, and 10 bases separated the two germline ends. This CDR3 is 16 amino acids long. CDR3 in amino acids: CASSLVVDISGNTIYF. CDR3 sequence (DNA): TGTGCCAGCAGCTTGGTGGTAGACATCTCTGGAAACACCATATATTTT.

This clone has a single count. The rearrangement joins TRBV15 to TRBJ2-7; TRBD1 matches 9 bases. CDR3 size: 15 residues. The ends lost 1 base at V and 4 bases at J; junction bases unmatched: 5. The V gene's germline CDR1 is LNHNV and CDR2 YYDKDF (reference sequence). DNA of the CDR3: TGTGCCACCAGCAGAGGGGGGGGACAGGGTTACGAGCAGTACTTC. Translation gives CATSRGGGQGYEQYF.